The 17 T cell receptor beta chains reported below all come from one sample, sequenced in a study of monozygotic twins with cystic fibrosis (dated by TCRdb to the early 2020s). Libraries were built with the immunoSEQ multiplex PCR assay. TCRdb took over this immuneACCESS table, retaining in-frame rearrangements with V and J assigned. Such tables are incomplete; in checked studies, under half of the missing clones stem from an unresolved V gene, and the remainder is unexplained. The sample table holds tens of thousands of clones, of which around 90% were seen once. The ten top clones hold about 0.31% of the sample. The sample consisted of blood. The receptors come from a girl aged 2-10 years with cystic fibrosis.

V and J are TRBV9 and TRBJ1-1; a possible D gene is TRBD1 (6 bases). The V end lost 3 bases, the J end lost 5 bases, and 14 bases lay between the germline ends. The germline gives CDR1 SGDLS, CDR2 YYNGEE. This CDR3 comprises 14 residues. The CDR3 loop reads CASSAEGGMTEAFF. In DNA, the CDR3 is TGTGCCAGCAGCGCAGAAGGGGGAATGACTGAAGCTTTCTTT.

DNA for the CDR3: TGTGCCAGCAGCTTCACTTCGTCTAGCACAGATACGCAGTATTTT. This sequence encodes CASSFTSSSTDTQYF. The rearrangement uses TRBV7-2 and TRBJ2-3; D gene unclear. This CDR3 has 15 amino acids. V lost 3 bases and J 0 bases, leaving 10 bases between the germline ends. The germline gives CDR1 SGHTA, CDR2 FQGNSA.

V usage is TRBV4-3 and J usage is TRBJ1-6; D may be TRBD1 (5 bases). The CDR3 contains 18 residues. Germline V CDR1 and CDR2: LGHNA, YSLEER. Trimming cost V 1 base and J 4 bases, with 17 bases left between them. The CDR3, as DNA: TGCGCCAGCAGCCAAGCCCTGGGAGGGGCAGAATATAATTCACCCCTCCACTTT. It specifies CASSQALGGAEYNSPLHF.

The CDR3 here is CASSLGPEPAIQPQHF. CDR3 DNA sequence: TGTGCCAGCAGCTTGGGTCCTGAACCTGCAATTCAGCCCCAGCATTTT. The V call is TRBV5-5, the J call TRBJ1-5; D gene unclear. The V end lost 0 bases, the J end lost 6 bases, and 16 bases lay between the germline ends. This CDR3 region has 16 residues. Germline V gene data show CDR1 as SGHKS and CDR2 as YYEKEE (reference sequence).

This sequence joins TRBV28 and TRBJ2-7; 7 nucleotides line up with TRBD1. Germline CDR1 and CDR2: MDHEN and SYDVKM. Trimming removed 2 bases from V and 2 bases from J; junction bases left unmatched: 0. This CDR3 is 13 amino acids long. The CDR3 coding sequence is TGTGCCAGCAGTTTAACAGGGGCCTACGAGCAGTACTTC. Its protein is CASSLTGAYEQYF.

The genes are TRBV7-2 and TRBJ2-7; either TRBD1 or TRBD2 may supply D (5 bases each). Trimming stripped 5 bases from V and 0 bases from J, with 11 bases between. In germline, CDR1 is SGHTA, CDR2 FQGNSA. CDR3 size: 14 residues. CDR3 sequence reads: CASSAGADSYEQYF. CDR3 sequence (DNA): TGTGCCAGCAGCGCCGGGGCCGACTCCTACGAGCAGTACTTC.

As for this clone: The germline gene is not matched at one end of the junction; a read error may be the cause. The DNA for the CDR3 is TGTGCCGGCAGCCAAGGGCCCTGGGACAGCTCCTACGAGCAGTACTTC. Its translation is CAGSQGPWDSSYEQYF. The genes are TRBV14 and TRBJ2-7; 7 nucleotides align to TRBD1. The length of the CDR3 is 16 residues. Germline lookup yields CDR1 SGHDN and CDR2 FVKESK.

The sample holds one count of this clone. This CDR3 reads CASSTQTLPYEQYF. CDR3 bases: TGTGCCAGTAGTACACAGACACTCCCCTACGAGCAGTACTTC. The chain has TRBV19 and TRBJ2-7; D gene uncertain. The germline V and J ends were trimmed by 4 bases and 2 bases, with 12 bases remaining between them. The CDR3 totals 14 residues. The germline gives CDR1 LNHDA, CDR2 SQIVND (reference sequence). Full variable domain (remainder filled in from reference TRBV19 and TRBJ2-7): DGGITQSPKYLFRKEGQNVTLSCEQNLNHDAMYWYRQDPGQGLRLIYYSQIVNDFQKGDIAEGYSVSREKKESFPLTVTSAQKNPTAFYLCASSTQTLPYEQYFGPGTRLTVT.

This clone was found a few times. V usage is TRBV25-1 and J usage is TRBJ2-3; D is unresolved. Germline CDR1 is MGHDK and CDR2 is SYGVNS. The V and J ends lost 11 bases and 0 bases respectively, with 6 bases between them. The CDR3 is 11 amino acids. CDR3 sequence: CACRSTDTQYF. CDR3 DNA sequence: TGTGCCTGTCGGAGCACAGATACGCAGTATTTT. Looking up the rest from reference TRBV25-1 and TRBJ2-3 gives the full variable domain: EADIYQTPRYLVIGTGKKITLECSQTMGHDKMYWYQQDPGMELHLIHYSYGVNSTEKGDLSSESTVSRIRTEHFPLTLESARPSHTSQYLCACRSTDTQYFGPGTRLTVL.

J is TRBJ1-1 and V is TRBV19; D remains unclear. Trimming cost V 1 base and J 0 bases, with 9 bases left between them. CDR1 is LNHDA and CDR2 is SQIVND in the germline V gene (reference sequence). The CDR3 spans 15 residues. The CDR3 protein is CASSIVVWVNTEAFF. As DNA, the CDR3 is TGTGCCAGTAGTATAGTAGTTTGGGTGAACACTGAAGCTTTCTTT.

The J gene is TRBJ1-5, the V gene TRBV4-1; D is possibly TRBD1 (5 bases). The CDR3 is made up of 14 amino acids. Trimming removed 4 bases at V and 3 bases at J, with 10 bases between. Germline CDR1 is MGHRA and CDR2 is YSYEKL. The CDR3, as DNA: TGCGCCAGCAGCCCGGTAGGGGACAATCAGCCCCAGCATTTT. It encodes CASSPVGDNQPQHF.

The rearrangement links TRBV5-4 to TRBJ2-1, with 7 bases identical to TRBD1. This CDR3 is built from 13 residues. CDR1 and CDR2 (germline): SGHNT, YYREEE (reference sequence). V was pared by 4 bases and J by 7 bases, with 5 bases of the junction left unmatched. CDR3 residues: CASSVGTDNEQFF. CDR3 in DNA: TGTGCCAGCAGCGTTGGGACAGATAATGAGCAGTTCTTC.

V usage is TRBV11-2 and J usage is TRBJ2-1; D not certain. The germline V and J ends were trimmed by 1 base and 5 bases, with 6 bases remaining between them. This CDR3 comprises 13 residues. The germline V gene has CDR1 SGHAT and CDR2 FQNNGV. The CDR3 DNA is TGTGCCAGCAGCTTAGTTAGAGACAATGAGCAGTTCTTC. Protein product: CASSLVRDNEQFF.

This clone was counted once. The rearrangement uses TRBV9 and TRBJ1-4; TRBD1 is a possible D gene (6 bases). CDR3 length: 15 amino acids. In germline, CDR1 is SGDLS, CDR2 YYNGEE. V was trimmed by 3 bases and J by 5 bases, leaving 14 bases between them. CDR3 amino acids: CASSATGTINEKLFF. CDR3 nucleotide sequence: TGTGCCAGCAGCGCTACCGGGACAATAAATGAAAAACTGTTTTTT.

This clone was detected once. V is TRBV4-3 and J is TRBJ1-3; 9 positions agree with TRBD1. This CDR3 is built from 15 residues. V lost 4 bases, J lost 3 bases, and 4 bases stayed unmatched. Germline CDR1 reads LGHNA; CDR2 reads YSLEER. The CDR3 region has the DNA TGCGCCAGCAGCCGGACAGGGGATCGTGGAAACACCATATATTTT. Translated, it gives CASSRTGDRGNTIYF.

The V and J genes are TRBV4-1 and TRBJ2-3, with D perhaps TRBD1 (5 bases). The V end lost 8 bases, the J end lost 0 bases, and 15 bases lay between the germline ends. The germline V gene encodes CDR1 MGHRA and CDR2 YSYEKL. The CDR3 totals 15 residues. DNA of the CDR3: TGCGCCAGCGCTTACGACAGCACTAGCACAGATACGCAGTATTTT. This gives the protein CASAYDSTSTDTQYF.

The J gene is TRBJ1-1, the V gene TRBV7-2; possible D gene TRBD1, 5 bases. The V and J ends lost 5 bases and 2 bases respectively, with 9 bases between them. The CDR3 covers 13 residues. Germline V lookup: CDR1 SGHTA, CDR2 FQGNSA. CDR3: CASSAQGNTEAFF. The CDR3 DNA follows: TGTGCCAGCAGCGCTCAGGGTAACACTGAAGCTTTCTTT.